This entry lists 14 T cell receptor beta chains sequenced from one sample in a study of PD-L1 blockade in urothelial cancer. Sequencing used immunoSEQ multiplex PCR; TCRdb keeps in-frame clones, though not all of them. The repertoire holds about 87,000 clones, with about 83% as singletons. This sample's time point: pretreatment peripheral blood. Material: PBMCs, obtained around atezolizumab (anti-PD-L1) treatment. The source of these receptors is a man aged 55 to 70 with urothelial cancer.

The V gene is TRBV9, the J gene TRBJ2-5; 8 bases map to TRBD1. CDR1 and CDR2 from the germline V gene are SGDLS and YYNGEE. The CDR3 runs 16 residues. The ends lost 0 bases at V and 12 bases at J; junction bases unmatched: 16. CDR3 sequence (DNA): TGTGCCAGCAGCGTAGGTGAAACAGGGGGAGTTGGGAAAGAGTACTTC. Translated, it gives CASSVGETGGVGKEYF. The full variable domain, completed using reference TRBV9 and TRBJ2-5, is DSGVTQTPKHLITATGQRVTLRCSPRSGDLSVYWYQQSLDQGLQFLIQYYNGEERAKGNILERFSAQQFPDLHSELNLSSLELGDSALYFCASSVGETGGVGKEYFGPGTRLLVL.

The V call is TRBV11-2, the J call TRBJ1-1; possible D gene TRBD1, 5 bases. This CDR3 has 15 residues. The germline gives CDR1 SGHAT, CDR2 FQNNGV. V was shortened by 4 bases and J by 3 bases, with 15 bases between the two germline ends. CDR3 amino acids: CASSSIGAQYTEAFF. In DNA form, the CDR3 reads TGTGCCAGCAGCTCTATAGGGGCACAGTACACTGAAGCTTTCTTT.

This clone was detected once. The chain uses TRBV6-5 and TRBJ1-1, with D perhaps matching TRBD1 (5 bases). The CDR3 spans 13 residues. V lost 6 bases to trimming and J lost 3 bases, with 11 bases between them. Looked up from germline, CDR1 is MNHEY and CDR2 is SVGAGI. The CDR3 nucleotides are TGTGCCAGCAGAACGACAGCCCACACTGAAGCTTTCTTT. Translation: CASRTTAHTEAFF.

V and J are TRBV28 and TRBJ2-2; weak D call: TRBD1 (6 bases). The germline V gene has CDR1 MDHEN and CDR2 SYDVKM. Trimming shortened V by 8 bases and J by 2 bases, and 12 bases separated the two germline ends. The CDR3 covers 14 residues. The CDR3 nucleotides are TGTGCCAGCCTAGGACAGTTAAACACCGGGGAGCTGTTTTTT. This gives the protein CASLGQLNTGELFF.

The rearrangement uses TRBV2 and TRBJ2-1, with 12 bases matching TRBD2. Per the germline V gene, CDR1 is SNHLY and CDR2 is FYNNEI. The CDR3 sequence is 15 residues long. J gave up 6 bases and V 5 bases, and 5 bases lay outside the gene matches. CDR3 nucleotide sequence: TGTGCCAGCAGTCTCTCTAGCGGGGGGGCCAATGAGCAGTTCTTC. Residues: CASSLSSGGANEQFF. Full variable domain (remainder filled in from reference TRBV2 and TRBJ2-1): EPEVTQTPSHQVTQMGQEVILRCVPISNHLYFYWYRQILGQKVEFLVSFYNNEISEKSEIFDDQFSVERPDGSNFTLKIRSTKLEDSAMYFCASSLSSGGANEQFFGPGTRLTVL.

V is TRBV20-1 and J is TRBJ2-3, with 7 bases fitting TRBD2. This CDR3 is 11 amino acids long. Germline lookup yields CDR1 DFQATT and CDR2 SNEGSKA (reference sequence). V dropped 5 bases and J dropped 10; count of bases not matched to a gene: 6. Here the CDR3 DNA reads TGCAGTGCTCCGAGCGGGATCGCGCAGTATTTT. This sequence encodes CSAPSGIAQYF.

The V call is TRBV7-9, the J call TRBJ2-2, with TRBD1 matching over 9 bases. This CDR3 spans 16 amino acids. V dropped 1 base and J dropped 5; count of bases not matched to a gene: 5. Per germline, CDR1 SEHNR and CDR2 FQNEAQ (reference sequence). CDR3 sequence (DNA): TGTGCCAGCAGCTTAGGTTCCGGGACAGGGACCGGGGAGCTGTTTTTT. Its translation is CASSLGSGTGTGELFF.

The chain carries TRBV10-3 and TRBJ2-2; possible D gene TRBD2, 6 bases. Per the germline V gene, CDR1 is ENHRY and CDR2 is SYGVKD. V was clipped by 10 bases and J by 2 bases, with 11 bases between them. The CDR3 runs 13 residues. In DNA, the CDR3 is TGTGCCACCAGACTAGGAAACACCGGGGAGCTGTTTTTT. This codes for CATRLGNTGELFF.

This chain joins TRBV5-1 and TRBJ2-2; D not certain. The length of the CDR3 is 14 residues. Trimming shortened V by 0 bases and J by 1 base, and 4 bases separated the two germline ends. The germline V gene encodes CDR1 SGHRS and CDR2 YFSETQ. This CDR3 reads CASSLDGNTGELFF. The DNA for the CDR3 is TGCGCCAGCAGCTTGGACGGGAACACCGGGGAGCTGTTTTTT.

The chain couples TRBV29-1 to TRBJ1-2; 7 nucleotides line up with TRBD1. The germline V gene encodes CDR1 SQVTM and CDR2 ANQGSEA. V gave up 4 bases and J gave up 3 bases; unmatched junction bases: 5. The CDR3 has 13 residues. The CDR3 region has the DNA TGCAGCGTTGGAGACGGGACAGACTATGGCTACACCTTC. It specifies CSVGDGTDYGYTF.

This rearrangement joins TRBV5-1 to TRBJ1-1; 8 positions match TRBD1. V dropped 1 base and J dropped 3; count of bases not matched to a gene: 2. This CDR3 comprises 14 residues. CDR1 and CDR2 (germline): SGHRS, YFSETQ. CDR3 bases: TGCGCCAGCAGCTTGCAGACAGGGGACACTGAAGCTTTCTTT. Residues: CASSLQTGDTEAFF.

This clone came up once. The chain employs TRBV27 and TRBJ2-2; 7 bases map to TRBD1. The germline gives CDR1 MNHEY, CDR2 SMNVEV (reference sequence). V dropped 5 bases and J dropped 0; count of bases not matched to a gene: 6. CDR3 size: 16 residues. CDR3 nucleotides: TGTGCCAGCAGTCCTCCGGGACAGACGAACACCGGGGAGCTGTTTTTT. Translated, it gives CASSPPGQTNTGELFF.

The chain links TRBV5-8 to TRBJ2-2; tentatively, D is TRBD2 (5 bases). The CDR3 length is 16 residues. Per the germline V gene, CDR1 is SGHTS and CDR2 is YDEGEE. The germline V and J ends were trimmed by 2 bases and 0 bases, with 11 bases remaining between them. In nucleotides, the CDR3 is TGTGCCAGCAGCTTCCGAGACTATCCGAACACCGGGGAGCTGTTTTTT. The encoded protein is CASSFRDYPNTGELFF.

This chain joins TRBV9 and TRBJ2-7, with a weak D call TRBD2 (5 bases). This CDR3 spans 15 amino acids. The germline CDR1 and CDR2 sequences are SGDLS and YYNGEE. V was trimmed by 0 bases and J by 2 bases, leaving 12 bases between them. The CDR3 DNA reads as TGTGCCAGCAGCGTAGGTGTGGGAGAGACCTACGAGCAGTACTTC. It translates to CASSVGVGETYEQYF.